Below, 27 T cell receptor beta chains from the same sample are listed, as sequenced in a study of graft-versus-host responses after intestinal transplantation. Profiling relied on immunoSEQ multiplex PCR, and the TCRdb table lists in-frame clones only, not all of them. This table holds about 97,000 clones, 90% found once. This specimen consisted of PBMCs, obtained roughly 410 days after intestinal transplant. Every receptor here comes from a human patient who received an intestinal transplant, so some T cells may come from the graft donor.

The rearrangement joins TRBV6-1 to TRBJ1-6; D is perhaps TRBD1 (5 bases). The germline V and J ends were trimmed by 2 bases and 8 bases, with 13 bases remaining between them. From germline, CDR1 is MNHNS and CDR2 SASEGT. The CDR3 has 15 amino acids. The CDR3 DNA follows: TGTGCCAGCAGTGAATGGGGGGGTCGGGATTCACCCCTCCACTTT. It yields the protein CASSEWGGRDSPLHF.

This sequence joins TRBV5-8 and TRBJ2-7, with 9 bases matching TRBD1. Germline V lookup: CDR1 SGHTS, CDR2 YDEGEE. V was pared by 0 bases and J by 3 bases, with 4 bases of the junction left unmatched. The CDR3 extends over 15 amino acids. Written as DNA, the CDR3 is TGTGCCAGCAGCTTGGAACAGGGGGCTTTCTACGAGCAGTACTTC. Amino acid sequence: CASSLEQGAFYEQYF.

The CDR3 DNA is TGTGCCAGCAACAGGGGGAACACTGAAGCTTTCTTT. Translating it yields CASNRGNTEAFF. J is TRBJ1-1 and V is TRBV19, with 7 bases identical to TRBD1. In germline, CDR1 is LNHDA, CDR2 SQIVND (reference sequence). This CDR3 has 12 amino acids. V trimming: 9 bases; J trimming: 1 base; junction bases outside the gene matches: 2.

The chain couples TRBV7-2 to TRBJ1-3; TRBD1 might be the D (6 bases). The CDR3 length is 14 residues. Trimming took off 6 bases at V and 0 bases at J, with 9 bases between the two ends. Germline loops: CDR1 SGHTA, CDR2 FQGNSA. In DNA form, the CDR3 reads TGTGCCAGCAGGCCACAGGGCTCTGGAAACACCATATATTTT. The encoded protein is CASRPQGSGNTIYF.

The chain couples TRBV2 to TRBJ1-2; possible D gene TRBD1, 5 bases. Trimming took off 11 bases at V and 5 bases at J, with 18 bases between the two ends. The CDR3 is 13 amino acids. In germline, CDR1 is SNHLY, CDR2 FYNNEI. This CDR3 reads CAGTRQGYYGYTF. The CDR3, as DNA: TGTGCCGGGACCCGCCAGGGCTATTATGGCTACACCTTC.

CDR3 protein: CASASSGTSGNTIYF. CDR3 DNA: TGTGCCAGTGCGTCCAGTGGAACCTCTGGAAACACCATATATTTT. V gene TRBV19 combines with J gene TRBJ1-3, with no clear D. V lost 8 bases, J lost 0 bases, and 14 bases lay in between. The V gene's germline CDR1 is LNHDA and CDR2 SQIVND (reference sequence). This CDR3 region has 15 residues.

This clone was seen once. The chain combines TRBV5-1 with TRBJ2-5; TRBD1 or TRBD2 may be the D gene (6 bases each). The germline V gene encodes CDR1 SGHRS and CDR2 YFSETQ. With 0 bases removed from V and 1 base from J, the gap between germline ends came to 13 bases. CDR3 size: 16 residues. CDR3 bases: TGCGCCAGCAGCTTGGGTGGAGGGGGGTTCCAAGAGACCCAGTACTTC. This codes for CASSLGGGGFQETQYF.

The chain uses TRBV6-1 and TRBJ1-2; D is possibly TRBD1 (6 bases). Deletions cut 5 bases from V and 4 bases from J, with 11 bases between. There are 13 residues in the CDR3. Germline CDR1 reads MNHNS; CDR2 reads SASEGT. CDR3 sequence (DNA): TGTGCCAGCAGTCAGGGGAGTAGCTATGGCTACACCTTC. It specifies CASSQGSSYGYTF.

This sequence joins TRBV4-1 and TRBJ1-4, with D possibly TRBD1 on 5 matching bases. V was pared by 1 base and J by 5 bases, with 5 bases between. Germline CDR1 MGHRA, CDR2 YSYEKL. The CDR3 spans 13 residues. CDR3 DNA sequence: TGCGCCAGCAGCCAAGGGGGGAATGAAAAACTGTTTTTT. Translation gives CASSQGGNEKLFF.

The V call is TRBV6-6, the J call TRBJ2-3; 7 nucleotides agree with TRBD1. V was pared by 6 bases and J by 13 bases, with 10 bases of the junction left unmatched. This CDR3 comprises 12 residues. CDR1 is MNHNY and CDR2 is SVGAGI in the germline V gene (reference sequence). As DNA, the CDR3 is TGTGCCAGCAGCCCAGGGGGAGTTAACGAGTATTTT. Protein product: CASSPGGVNEYF.

This clone came up once. The chain combines TRBV11-2 with TRBJ2-7; D unresolved. Trimming removed 5 bases at V and 7 bases at J, with 12 bases between. The CDR3 sequence is 12 residues long. Germline CDR1 is SGHAT and CDR2 is FQNNGV. The CDR3 DNA follows: TGTGCCAGCAGCCCCCGCTCCGGGGAGCAGTACTTC. It codes for CASSPRSGEQYF.

The chain links TRBV4-2 to TRBJ2-3; TRBD2 aligns across 12 bases. The germline CDR1 and CDR2 sequences are LGHNA and YNFKEQ. The CDR3 runs to 16 residues. After removal of 6 bases from V and 0 bases from J, the junction contained 4 bases not matched to a gene. CDR3 sequence (DNA): TGTGCCAGCAGTCAAACTAGCGGGGGGAGCACAGATACGCAGTATTTT. This gives the protein CASSQTSGGSTDTQYF.

The chain carries TRBV27 and TRBJ2-1; 10 bases are shared with TRBD2. J was trimmed by 8 bases and V by 3 bases; bases with no gene match: 7. CDR3 length equals 15 residues. CDR1 and CDR2 (germline): MNHEY, SMNVEV (reference sequence). CDR3 nucleotides: TGTGCCAGCAGTTTGGAAAGCGGGGGGGCCCATGAGCAGTTCTTC. This translates into CASSLESGGAHEQFF.

Note on this clone: The same CDR3 is also encoded by other DNA sequences in this sample. The chain uses TRBV5-1 and TRBJ2-7; no clear D. Germline CDR1 is SGHRS and CDR2 is YFSETQ. This CDR3 is built from 13 residues. V dropped 0 bases and J dropped 3 bases, with 7 bases sitting between them. The chain's CDR3 is CASSLGQNYEQYF. The CDR3, as DNA: TGCGCCAGCAGCTTGGGTCAGAACTACGAGCAGTACTTC.

The genes are TRBV6-5 and TRBJ1-5; no clear D. Trimming left V 7 bases short and J 6 bases short, with 19 bases between. CDR1 is MNHEY, CDR2 SVGAGI, per germline. There are 15 residues in the CDR3. CDR3 amino acids: CASKLGGGYGQPQHF. In DNA, the CDR3 is TGTGCCAGCAAGCTCGGAGGAGGGTACGGTCAGCCCCAGCATTTT.

The gene calls are TRBV19 and TRBJ2-5; D gene uncertain. This CDR3 has 13 residues. The germline gives CDR1 LNHDA, CDR2 SQIVND (reference sequence). V dropped 3 bases and J dropped 5 bases, with 10 bases sitting between them. The DNA of the CDR3 is TGTGCCAGTAGTATTCTGTTGCGGGAGACCCAGTACTTC. Its translation is CASSILLRETQYF.

CDR3 nucleotide sequence: TGTGCCAGCAGCCACCAATACAGGGTCAAATACGCCTACGAGCAGTACTTC. Protein sequence: CASSHQYRVKYAYEQYF. This rearrangement joins TRBV13 to TRBJ2-7, with TRBD1 as a possible D gene (6 bases). The CDR3 consists of 17 residues. Germline CDR1 reads PRHDT; CDR2 reads FYEKMQ (reference sequence). V was cut by 5 bases and J by 2 bases, with 22 bases left in between.

The rearrangement uses TRBV5-6 and TRBJ1-1; D is ambiguous. V shed 4 bases and J shed 2 bases, with 9 bases lying between them. Germline V gives CDR1 SGHDT, CDR2 YYEEEE. The CDR3 has 13 amino acids. CDR3 nucleotides: TGTGCCAGCAGCCCGGGTGGTAACACTGAAGCTTTCTTT. As protein: CASSPGGNTEAFF.

The J gene is TRBJ1-1, the V gene TRBV11-2; no firm D call. Germline CDR1 reads SGHAT; CDR2 reads FQNNGV. The CDR3 covers 13 residues. Trimming took 1 base from V and 7 from J, leaving 10 bases between them. CDR3 amino acids: CASSLGVGGEAFF. CDR3 coding DNA: TGTGCCAGCAGCTTAGGGGTGGGCGGTGAAGCTTTCTTT.

V and J are TRBV4-1 and TRBJ2-5; no reliable D call. CDR1 is MGHRA, CDR2 YSYEKL, per germline. V was cut by 1 base and J by 9 bases, with 15 bases left in between. This CDR3 comprises 14 residues. CDR3 sequence: CASSQGVGWRSQYF. CDR3 nucleotides: TGCGCCAGCAGCCAAGGGGTCGGTTGGCGGTCCCAGTACTTC.

The V call is TRBV5-1, the J call TRBJ1-1; D is ambiguous. In germline, CDR1 is SGHRS, CDR2 YFSETQ. The germline V and J ends were trimmed by 6 bases and 1 base, with 7 bases remaining between them. This CDR3 spans 12 amino acids. The CDR3: CASMGENTEAFF. Here the CDR3 DNA reads TGCGCCAGCATGGGAGAGAACACTGAAGCTTTCTTT.

V and J are TRBV5-1 and TRBJ2-1; perhaps TRBD1 as D (5 bases). Looked up from germline, CDR1 is SGHRS and CDR2 is YFSETQ. The CDR3 has 16 residues. The germline V and J ends were trimmed by 0 bases and 2 bases, with 12 bases remaining between them. CDR3 nucleotides: TGCGCCAGCAGCTTGGTGGCAGGGTGGGCCTACAATGAGCAGTTCTTC. Translated: CASSLVAGWAYNEQFF.

The chain has TRBV6-1 and TRBJ2-1; TRBD2 agrees at 10 bases. Germline V CDR1 and CDR2: MNHNS, SASEGT. This CDR3 is 16 amino acids long. V lost 6 bases, J lost 6 bases, and 11 bases stayed unmatched. The CDR3 DNA follows: TGTGCCAGCAGCGAAACCGGGACTAGCGTTCGCAATGAGCAGTTCTTC. The encoded protein is CASSETGTSVRNEQFF.

CDR3 DNA sequence: TGTGCCAGCAGCTCCCTAGCGGGGGGCCAAGATACGCAGTATTTT. Its protein is CASSSLAGGQDTQYF. The J gene is TRBJ2-3, the V gene TRBV27; 11 bases fit TRBD2. The CDR3 consists of 15 residues. Germline V gene lookup returns CDR1 MNHEY and CDR2 SMNVEV (reference sequence). V was clipped by 6 bases and J by 5 bases; unmatched bases: 7.

This chain links TRBV2 with TRBJ1-2; D ambiguous. The CDR3 sequence is 17 residues long. Germline V gives CDR1 SNHLY, CDR2 FYNNEI. The germline V and J ends were trimmed by 8 bases and 7 bases, with 29 bases remaining between them. As DNA, the CDR3 is TGTGCCAGCGACCCCCCCGACGCAATCACCCTCAATGGTGGCTACACCTTC. Its protein product is CASDPPDAITLNGGYTF. The full variable domain, in which reference TRBV2 and TRBJ1-2 provide the parts outside the CDR3, is EPEVTQTPSHQVTQMGQEVILRCVPISNHLYFYWYRQILGQKVEFLVSFYNNEISEKSEIFDDQFSVERPDGSNFTLKIRSTKLEDSAMYFCASDPPDAITLNGGYTFGSGTRLTVV.

This clone was seen only once. The rearrangement joins TRBV9 to TRBJ2-3; the D gene could be TRBD1 or TRBD2 (5 bases each). V lost 6 bases and J 2 bases, leaving 16 bases between the germline ends. The CDR3 sequence is 15 residues long. Germline V gives CDR1 SGDLS, CDR2 YYNGEE. CDR3 sequence: CASTPWVGDTDTQYF. CDR3 DNA: TGTGCCAGCACCCCATGGGTGGGGGACACAGATACGCAGTATTTT.

This chain uses TRBV27 with TRBJ2-3, with D perhaps TRBD1 (5 bases). Germline-derived CDR1 and CDR2 are MNHEY and SMNVEV (reference sequence). CDR3 size: 15 residues. With 1 base removed from V and 0 bases from J, the gap between germline ends came to 8 bases. The CDR3 coding sequence is TGTGCCAGCAGTTTATTTGCAGGGAGCACAGATACGCAGTATTTT. Protein sequence: CASSLFAGSTDTQYF.